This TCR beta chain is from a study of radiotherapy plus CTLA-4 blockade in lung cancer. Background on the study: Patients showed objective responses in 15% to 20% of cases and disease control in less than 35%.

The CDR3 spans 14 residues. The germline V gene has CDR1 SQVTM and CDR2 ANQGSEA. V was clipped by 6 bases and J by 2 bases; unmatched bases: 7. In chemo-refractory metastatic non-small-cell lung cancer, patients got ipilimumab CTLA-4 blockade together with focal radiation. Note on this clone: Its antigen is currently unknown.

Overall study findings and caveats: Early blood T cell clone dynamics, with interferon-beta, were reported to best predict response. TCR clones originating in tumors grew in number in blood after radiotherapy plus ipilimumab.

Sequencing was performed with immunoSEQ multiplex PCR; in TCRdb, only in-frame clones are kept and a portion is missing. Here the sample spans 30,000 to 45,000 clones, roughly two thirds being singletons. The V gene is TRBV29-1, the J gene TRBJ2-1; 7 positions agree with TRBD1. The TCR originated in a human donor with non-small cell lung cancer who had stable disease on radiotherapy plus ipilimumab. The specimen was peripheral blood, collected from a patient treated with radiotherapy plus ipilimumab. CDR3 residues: CSVEGADTYNEQFF. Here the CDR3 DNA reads TGCAGCGTCGAGGGGGCCGATACCTACAATGAGCAGTTCTTC.